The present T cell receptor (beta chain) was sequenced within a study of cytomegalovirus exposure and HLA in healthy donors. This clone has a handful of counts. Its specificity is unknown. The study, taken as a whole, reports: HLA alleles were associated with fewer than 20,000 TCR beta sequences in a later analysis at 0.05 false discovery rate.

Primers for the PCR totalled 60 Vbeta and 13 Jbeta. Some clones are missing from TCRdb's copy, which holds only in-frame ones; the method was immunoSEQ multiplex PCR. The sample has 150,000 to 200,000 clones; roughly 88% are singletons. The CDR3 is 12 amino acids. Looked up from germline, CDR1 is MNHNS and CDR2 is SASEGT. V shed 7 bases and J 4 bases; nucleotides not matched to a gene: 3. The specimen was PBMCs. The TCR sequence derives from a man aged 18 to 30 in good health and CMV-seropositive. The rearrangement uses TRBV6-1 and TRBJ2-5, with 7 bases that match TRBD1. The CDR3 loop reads CASTAGGETQYF. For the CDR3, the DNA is TGTGCCAGCACGGCAGGGGGAGAGACCCAGTACTTC.